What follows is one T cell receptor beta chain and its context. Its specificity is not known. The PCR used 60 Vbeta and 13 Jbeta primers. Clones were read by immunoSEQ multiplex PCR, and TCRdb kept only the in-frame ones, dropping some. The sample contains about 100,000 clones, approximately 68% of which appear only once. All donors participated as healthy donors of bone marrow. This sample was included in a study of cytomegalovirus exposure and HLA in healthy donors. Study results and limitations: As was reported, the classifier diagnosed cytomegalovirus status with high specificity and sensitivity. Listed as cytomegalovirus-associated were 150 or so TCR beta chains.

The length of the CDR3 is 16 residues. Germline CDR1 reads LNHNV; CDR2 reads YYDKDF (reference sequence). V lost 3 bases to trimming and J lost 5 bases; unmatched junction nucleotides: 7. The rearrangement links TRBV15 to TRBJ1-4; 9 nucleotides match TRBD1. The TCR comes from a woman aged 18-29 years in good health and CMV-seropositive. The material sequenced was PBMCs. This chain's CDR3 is CATSRATGTGNEKLFF. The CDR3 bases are TGTGCCACCAGCAGGGCTACCGGGACAGGGAATGAAAAACTGTTTTTT.